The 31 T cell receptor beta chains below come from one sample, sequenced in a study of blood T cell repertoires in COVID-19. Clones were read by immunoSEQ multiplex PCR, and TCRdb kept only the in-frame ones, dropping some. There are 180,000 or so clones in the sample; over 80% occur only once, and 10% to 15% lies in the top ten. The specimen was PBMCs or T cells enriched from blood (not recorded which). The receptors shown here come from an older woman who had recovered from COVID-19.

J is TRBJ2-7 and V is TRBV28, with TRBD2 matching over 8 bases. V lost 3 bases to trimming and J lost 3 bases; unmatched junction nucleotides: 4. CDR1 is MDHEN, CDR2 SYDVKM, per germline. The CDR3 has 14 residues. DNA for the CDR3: TGTGCCAGCAGTTTTGGCGGGAGGTACTACGAGCAGTACTTC. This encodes CASSFGGRYYEQYF. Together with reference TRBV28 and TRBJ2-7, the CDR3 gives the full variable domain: DVKVTQSSRYLVKRTGEKVFLECVQDMDHENMFWYRQDPGLGLRLIYFSYDVKMKEKGDIPEGYSVSREKKERFSLILESASTNQTSMYLCASSFGGRYYEQYFGPGTRLTVT.

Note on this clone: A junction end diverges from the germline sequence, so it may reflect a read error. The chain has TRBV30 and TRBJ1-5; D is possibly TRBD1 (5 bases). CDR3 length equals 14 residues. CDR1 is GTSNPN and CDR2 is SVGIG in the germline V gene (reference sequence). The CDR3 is CAWSVGSGNQPQHF. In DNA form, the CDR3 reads TGTGCCTGGAGTGTAGGGTCAGGGAATCAACCCCAGCATTTT.

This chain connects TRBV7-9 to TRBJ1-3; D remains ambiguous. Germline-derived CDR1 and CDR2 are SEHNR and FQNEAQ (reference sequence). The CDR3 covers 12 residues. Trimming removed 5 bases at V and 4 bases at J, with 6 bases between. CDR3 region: CASSPLGNTIYF. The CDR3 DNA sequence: TGTGCCAGCAGCCCGCTAGGAAACACCATATATTTT. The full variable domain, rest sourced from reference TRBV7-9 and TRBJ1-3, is DTGVSQNPRHKITKRGQNVTFRCDPISEHNRLYWYRQTLGQGPEFLTYFQNEAQLEKSRLLSDRFSAERPKGSFSTLEIQRTEQGDSAMYLCASSPLGNTIYFGEGSWLTVV.

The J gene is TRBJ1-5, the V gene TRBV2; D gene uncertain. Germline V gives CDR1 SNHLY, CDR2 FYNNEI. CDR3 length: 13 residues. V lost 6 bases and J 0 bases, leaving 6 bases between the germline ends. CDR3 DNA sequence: TGTGCCAGCAGATCCAATAGCAATCAGCCCCAGCATTTT. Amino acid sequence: CASRSNSNQPQHF.

CDR3 in DNA: TGCGCCAGCAGCACTTCGACAGGGATTGGTTCACCCCTCCACTTT. It encodes CASSTSTGIGSPLHF. V usage is TRBV5-1 and J usage is TRBJ1-6, with 7 bases identical to TRBD1. This CDR3 is built from 15 residues. The germline CDR1 and CDR2 sequences are SGHRS and YFSETQ. V trimming: 4 bases; J trimming: 9 bases; junction bases outside the gene matches: 10.

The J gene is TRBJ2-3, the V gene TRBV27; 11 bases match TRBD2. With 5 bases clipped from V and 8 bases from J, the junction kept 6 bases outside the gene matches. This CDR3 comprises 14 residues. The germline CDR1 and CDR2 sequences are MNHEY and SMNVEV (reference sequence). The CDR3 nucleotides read TGTGCCAGCAGTCCGACCGGGACTAGCGGTACGCAGTATTTT. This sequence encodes CASSPTGTSGTQYF.

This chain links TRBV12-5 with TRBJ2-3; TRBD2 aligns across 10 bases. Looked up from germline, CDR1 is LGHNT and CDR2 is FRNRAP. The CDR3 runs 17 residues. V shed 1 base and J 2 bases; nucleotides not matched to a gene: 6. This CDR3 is CASGLGTSGALTDTQYF. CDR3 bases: TGTGCTAGTGGTTTGGGGACTAGCGGAGCACTCACAGATACGCAGTATTTT.

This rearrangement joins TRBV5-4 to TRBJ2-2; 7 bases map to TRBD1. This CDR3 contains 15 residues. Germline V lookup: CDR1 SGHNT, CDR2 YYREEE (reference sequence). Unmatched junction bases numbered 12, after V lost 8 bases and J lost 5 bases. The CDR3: CASAEQGKGTGELFF. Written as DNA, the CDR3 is TGTGCCAGTGCTGAACAGGGGAAAGGGACCGGGGAGCTGTTTTTT.

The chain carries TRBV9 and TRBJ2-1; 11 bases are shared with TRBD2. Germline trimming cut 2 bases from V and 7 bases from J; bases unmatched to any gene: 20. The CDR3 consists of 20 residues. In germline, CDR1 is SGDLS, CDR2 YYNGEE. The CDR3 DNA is TGTGCCAGCAGCGTCCCGACAGGGTCCACACTTAGCGGGAGGGCAAATGAGCAGTTCTTC. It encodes CASSVPTGSTLSGRANEQFF.

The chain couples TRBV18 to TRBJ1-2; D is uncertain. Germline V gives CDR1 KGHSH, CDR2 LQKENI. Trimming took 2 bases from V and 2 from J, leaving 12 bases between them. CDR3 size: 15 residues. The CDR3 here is CASSPSRSANYGYTF. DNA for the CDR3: TGTGCCAGCTCACCATCGAGATCCGCAAACTATGGCTACACCTTC.

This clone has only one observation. CDR3 nucleotide sequence: TGTGCCAGCAGCGTAGACTCTTATACGAACACCGGGGAGCTGTTTTTT. Translating gives CASSVDSYTNTGELFF. The chain links TRBV9 to TRBJ2-2, with no clear D. V was shortened by 0 bases and J by 0 bases, with 9 bases between the two germline ends. The CDR3 has 16 amino acids. CDR1 and CDR2 (germline): SGDLS, YYNGEE.

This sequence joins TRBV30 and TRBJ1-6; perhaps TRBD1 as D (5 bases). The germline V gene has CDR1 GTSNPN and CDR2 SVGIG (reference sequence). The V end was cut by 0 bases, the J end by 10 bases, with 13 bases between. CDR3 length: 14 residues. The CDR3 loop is CAWSVGQGWSPLHF. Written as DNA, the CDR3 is TGTGCCTGGAGTGTAGGCCAGGGTTGGTCACCCCTCCACTTT.

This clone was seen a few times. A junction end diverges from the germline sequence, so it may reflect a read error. Written as DNA, the CDR3 is TGTGCCAGCAGCGTTTTATTTGGGACAGCCAGCTTC. Its protein product is CASSVLFGTASF. The chain joins TRBV9 to TRBJ1-2; 7 nucleotides agree with TRBD1. CDR3 length: 12 residues. The germline V gene has CDR1 SGDLS and CDR2 YYNGEE.

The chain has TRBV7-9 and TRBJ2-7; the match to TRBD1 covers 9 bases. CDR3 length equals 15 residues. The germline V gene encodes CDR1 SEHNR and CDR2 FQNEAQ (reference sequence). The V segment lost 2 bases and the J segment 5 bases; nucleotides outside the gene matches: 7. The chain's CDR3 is CASSLNRDRAHEQYF. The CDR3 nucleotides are TGTGCCAGCAGCTTAAACCGGGACAGGGCCCACGAGCAGTACTTC.

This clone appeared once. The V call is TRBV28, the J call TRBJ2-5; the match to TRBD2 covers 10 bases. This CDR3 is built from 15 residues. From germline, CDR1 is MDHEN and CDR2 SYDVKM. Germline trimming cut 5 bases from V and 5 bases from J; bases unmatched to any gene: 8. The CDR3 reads CASSHSSGSWETQYF. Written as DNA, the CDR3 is TGTGCCAGCAGTCACTCTAGCGGGAGCTGGGAGACCCAGTACTTC.

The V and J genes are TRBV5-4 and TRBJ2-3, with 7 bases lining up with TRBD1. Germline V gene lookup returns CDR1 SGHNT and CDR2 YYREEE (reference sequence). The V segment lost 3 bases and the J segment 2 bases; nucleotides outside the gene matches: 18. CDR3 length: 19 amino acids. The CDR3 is CASSSRQGRTIVATDTQYF. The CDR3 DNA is TGTGCCAGCAGCTCTCGACAGGGTAGAACAATAGTTGCCACAGATACGCAGTATTTT.

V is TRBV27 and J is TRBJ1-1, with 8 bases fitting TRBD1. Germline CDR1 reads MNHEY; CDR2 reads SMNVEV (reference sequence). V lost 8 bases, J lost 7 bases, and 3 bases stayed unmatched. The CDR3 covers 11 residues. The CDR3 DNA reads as TGTGCCAGCGGACAGGGAAGTGAAGCTTTCTTT. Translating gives CASGQGSEAFF.

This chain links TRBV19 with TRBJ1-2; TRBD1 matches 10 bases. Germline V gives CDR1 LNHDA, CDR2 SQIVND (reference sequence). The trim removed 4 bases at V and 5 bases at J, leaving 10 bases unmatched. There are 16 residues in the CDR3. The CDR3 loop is CASSRQGASMAYGYTF. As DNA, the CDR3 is TGTGCCAGTAGTAGACAGGGGGCATCCATGGCGTATGGCTACACCTTC.

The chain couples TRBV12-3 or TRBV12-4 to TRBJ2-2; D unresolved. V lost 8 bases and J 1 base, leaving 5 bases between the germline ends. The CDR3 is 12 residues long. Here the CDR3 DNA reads TGTGCCAGCGTTCTGAACACCGGGGAGCTGTTTTTT. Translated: CASVLNTGELFF.

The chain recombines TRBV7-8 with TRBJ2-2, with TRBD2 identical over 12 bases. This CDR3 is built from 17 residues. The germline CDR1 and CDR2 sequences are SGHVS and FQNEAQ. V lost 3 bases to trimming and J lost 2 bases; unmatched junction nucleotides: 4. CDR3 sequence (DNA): TGTGCCAGCAGCTTCTGGACTAGCGGGACAAACACCGGGGAGCTGTTTTTT. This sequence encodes CASSFWTSGTNTGELFF.

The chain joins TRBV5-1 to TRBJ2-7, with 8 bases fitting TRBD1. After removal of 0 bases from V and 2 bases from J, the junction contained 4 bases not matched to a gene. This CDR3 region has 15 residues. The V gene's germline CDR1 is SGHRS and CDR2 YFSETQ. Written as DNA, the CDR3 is TGCGCCAGCAGCTTGGAAGGACAGGGTCCCTACGAGCAGTACTTC. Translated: CASSLEGQGPYEQYF.

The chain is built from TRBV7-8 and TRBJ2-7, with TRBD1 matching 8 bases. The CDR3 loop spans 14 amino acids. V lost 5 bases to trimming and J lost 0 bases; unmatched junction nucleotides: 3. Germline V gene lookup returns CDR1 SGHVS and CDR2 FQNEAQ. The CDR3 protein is CASSRTGNSYEQYF. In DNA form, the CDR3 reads TGTGCCAGCAGCCGGACAGGGAACTCCTACGAGCAGTACTTC.

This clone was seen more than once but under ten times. CDR3: CASSPSRGYSGNTIYF. CDR3 bases: TGTGCCAGCAGCCCGTCTCGCGGCTACTCTGGAAACACCATATATTTT. The rearrangement links TRBV7-9 to TRBJ1-3; D not resolved. The V gene's germline CDR1 is SEHNR and CDR2 FQNEAQ (reference sequence). The CDR3 length is 16 residues. Trimming pared 5 bases from V and 0 bases from J, leaving 14 bases between.

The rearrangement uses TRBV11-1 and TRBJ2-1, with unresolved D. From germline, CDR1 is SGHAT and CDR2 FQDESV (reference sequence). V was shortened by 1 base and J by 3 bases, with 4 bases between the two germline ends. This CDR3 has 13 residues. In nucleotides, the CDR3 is TGTGCCAGCAGCTTAGGCTACTACAATGAGCAGTTCTTC. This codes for CASSLGYYNEQFF.

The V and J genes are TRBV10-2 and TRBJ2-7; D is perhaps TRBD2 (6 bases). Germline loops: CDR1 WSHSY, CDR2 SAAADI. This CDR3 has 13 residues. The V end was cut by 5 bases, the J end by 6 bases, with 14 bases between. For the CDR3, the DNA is TGCGCCAGCAGTAAGGACTACCCTCTCGAGCAGTACTTC. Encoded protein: CASSKDYPLEQYF.

The CDR3 loop is CASSLQGSYEQYF. The CDR3 DNA reads TGTGCCAGCAGTTTACAGGGTTCCTACGAGCAGTACTTC. The gene calls are TRBV27 and TRBJ2-7; tentative D call: TRBD1 (5 bases). Germline V gene data show CDR1 as MNHEY and CDR2 as SMNVEV (reference sequence). The CDR3 is 13 amino acids. The V and J ends lost 2 bases and 1 base respectively, with 6 bases between them.

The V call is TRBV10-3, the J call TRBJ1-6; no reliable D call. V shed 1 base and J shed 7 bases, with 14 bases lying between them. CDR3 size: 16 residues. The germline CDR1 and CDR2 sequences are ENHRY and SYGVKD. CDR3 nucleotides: TGTGCCATCAGTGAGTGGAATACCCGGGGAAATTCACCCCTCCACTTT. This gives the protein CAISEWNTRGNSPLHF.

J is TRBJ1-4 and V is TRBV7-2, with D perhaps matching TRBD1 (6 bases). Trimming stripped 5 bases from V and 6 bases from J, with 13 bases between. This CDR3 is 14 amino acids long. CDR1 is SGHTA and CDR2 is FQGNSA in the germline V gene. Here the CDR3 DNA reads TGTGCCAGCAGCCCAGGGGTCTGGGATGAAAAACTGTTTTTT. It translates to CASSPGVWDEKLFF.

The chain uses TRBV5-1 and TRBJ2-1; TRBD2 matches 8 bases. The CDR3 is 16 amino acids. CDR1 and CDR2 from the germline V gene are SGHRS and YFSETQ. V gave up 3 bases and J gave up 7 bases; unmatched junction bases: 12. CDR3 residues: CASSSARGTSLNEQFF. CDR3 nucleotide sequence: TGCGCCAGCAGCTCGGCTCGGGGGACTAGTCTAAATGAGCAGTTCTTC.

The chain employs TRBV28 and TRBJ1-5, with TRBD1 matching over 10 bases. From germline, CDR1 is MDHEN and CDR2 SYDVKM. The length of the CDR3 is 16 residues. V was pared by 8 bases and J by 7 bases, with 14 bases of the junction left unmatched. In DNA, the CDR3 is TGTGCCAGCGCCGCGACCGGGACAGGGGTCTCCCAGCCCCAGCATTTT. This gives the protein CASAATGTGVSQPQHF. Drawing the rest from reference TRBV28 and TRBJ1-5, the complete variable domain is DVKVTQSSRYLVKRTGEKVFLECVQDMDHENMFWYRQDPGLGLRLIYFSYDVKMKEKGDIPEGYSVSREKKERFSLILESASTNQTSMYLCASAATGTGVSQPQHFGDGTRLSIL.

The CDR3 sequence: CASSSGLAGGYNEQFF. For the CDR3, the DNA is TGTGCCAGCAGTAGCGGACTAGCGGGGGGGTACAATGAGCAGTTCTTC. The rearrangement joins TRBV2 to TRBJ2-1; TRBD2 matches at 15 bases. The ends lost 5 bases at V and 4 bases at J; junction bases unmatched: 3. The CDR3 has 16 residues. Germline lookup yields CDR1 SNHLY and CDR2 FYNNEI.